The T cell receptor (beta chain) under discussion was sequenced for a study of OX40 agonist ivuxolimab in advanced cancers. Study conclusions and caveats: Among expanded peripheral T cells, antigen specificity went undetermined.

Germline CDR1 reads KGHSH; CDR2 reads LQKENI. The CDR3 spans 17 residues. The V gene end was trimmed by 3 bases and the J gene end by 7 bases; junction bases not matched to a gene: 15. TCRdb's copy holds only in-frame clones and misses some; the assay was immunoSEQ multiplex PCR. The sample holds about 65,000 clones, about nine tenths seen once. For this clone: The antigen is not known.

This receptor was identified in an adult with an advanced solid tumor such as melanoma, head and neck, liver or kidney cancer. The chain joins TRBV18 to TRBJ2-1; 7 nucleotides match TRBD1. Material: CD4+ or CD8+ T cells sorted from blood, obtained in a trial of the OX40 agonist ivuxolimab. CDR3 sequence (DNA): TGTGCCAGCTCACCGGGTGGCTCGAGACAGGGCTGGAATGAGCAGTTCTTC. Protein sequence: CASSPGGSRQGWNEQFF.